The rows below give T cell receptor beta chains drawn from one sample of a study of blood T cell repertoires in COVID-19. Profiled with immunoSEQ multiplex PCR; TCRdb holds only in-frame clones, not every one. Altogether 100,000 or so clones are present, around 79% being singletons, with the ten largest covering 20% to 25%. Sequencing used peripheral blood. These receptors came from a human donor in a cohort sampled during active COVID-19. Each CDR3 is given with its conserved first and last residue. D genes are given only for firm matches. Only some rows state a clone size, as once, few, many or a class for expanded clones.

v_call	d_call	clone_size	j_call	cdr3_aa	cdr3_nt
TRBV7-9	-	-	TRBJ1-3	CASSLFYGSGNTIYF	TGTGCCAGCAGCTTATTCTACGGCTCTGGAAACACCATATATTTT
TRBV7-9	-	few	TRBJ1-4	CASSYQGTNEKLFF	TGTGCCAGCAGCTACCAGGGCACTAATGAAAAACTGTTTTTT
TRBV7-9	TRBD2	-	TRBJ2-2	CASSPGTSGEFTGELFF	TGTGCCAGCAGCCCAGGGACTAGCGGGGAATTCACCGGGGAGCTGTTTTTT
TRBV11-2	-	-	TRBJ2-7	CASSSTGLRPFPREQYF	TGTGCCAGCAGCTCCACCGGACTCCGGCCCTTCCCCAGGGAGCAGTACTTC
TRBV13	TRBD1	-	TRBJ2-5	CASSSYPDRGETQYF	TGTGCCAGCAGCTCCTATCCGGACAGGGGAGAGACCCAGTACTTC
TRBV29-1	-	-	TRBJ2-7	CSGGESSYEQYF	TGCAGCGGGGGAGAGTCCTCCTACGAGCAGTACTTC
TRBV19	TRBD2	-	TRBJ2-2	CASRRGLAGENTGELFF	TGTGCCTCACGTAGGGGACTAGCGGGAGAGAACACCGGGGAGCTGTTTTTT
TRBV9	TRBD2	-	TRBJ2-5	CASSVAAGGETQYF	TGTGCCAGCAGCGTAGCGGCGGGGGGGGAGACCCAGTACTTC
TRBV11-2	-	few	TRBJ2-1	CASSLETVNPSYNEQFF	TGTGCCAGCAGCTTAGAAACGGTGAATCCATCCTACAATGAGCAGTTCTTC
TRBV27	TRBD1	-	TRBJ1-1	CARPTGPTISGTEAFF	TGTGCCAGACCGACAGGGCCTACTATATCCGGCACTGAAGCTTTCTTT
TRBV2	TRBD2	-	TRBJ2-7	CASSERLAVISYEQYF	TGTGCCAGCAGTGAGAGACTAGCGGTGATCTCCTACGAGCAGTACTTC
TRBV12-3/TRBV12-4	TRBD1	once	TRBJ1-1	CASRTGGNTEAFF	TGTGCCAGCAGGACAGGGGGGAACACTGAAGCTTTCTTT
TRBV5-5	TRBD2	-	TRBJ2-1	CASSRTSGAYNEQFF	TGTGCCAGCAGCAGAACTAGCGGGGCCTACAATGAGCAGTTCTTC
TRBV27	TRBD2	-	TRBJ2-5	CASSTTSGRETQYF	TGTGCCAGCAGTACCACTAGCGGTAGGGAGACCCAGTACTTC
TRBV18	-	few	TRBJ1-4	CASSQGRGNEKLFF	TGTGCCAGCTCTCAAGGAAGGGGGAATGAAAAACTGTTTTTT
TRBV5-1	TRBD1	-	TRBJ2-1	CASSFPTGVVDEQFF	TGCGCCAGCAGCTTTCCCACAGGGGTTGTAGATGAGCAGTTCTTC
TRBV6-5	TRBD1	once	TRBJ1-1	CASSRDRGTEAFF	TGTGCCAGCAGCAGAGACAGGGGCACTGAAGCTTTCTTT
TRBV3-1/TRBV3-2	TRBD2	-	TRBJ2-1	CASSQSGAGSVFF	TGTGCCAGCAGCCAGTCGGGAGCGGGATCTGTGTTCTTC
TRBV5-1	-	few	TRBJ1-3	CASSLDTTGNTIYF	TGCGCCAGCAGCTTGGACACTACTGGAAACACCATATATTTT
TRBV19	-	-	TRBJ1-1	CASSMVGVNTEAFF	TGTGCCAGTAGTATGGTAGGGGTGAACACTGAAGCTTTCTTT
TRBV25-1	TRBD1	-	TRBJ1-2	CASSEATTGGDGYTF	TGTGCCAGCAGTGAAGCAACGACAGGGGGTGACGGCTACACCTTC
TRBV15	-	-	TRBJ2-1	CATSILFGSRNFEQFF	TGTGCCACCAGCATCCTTTTTGGTAGCCGCAACTTTGAGCAGTTCTTC
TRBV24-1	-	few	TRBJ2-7	CATSDLRGPPYEQYF	TGTGCCACCAGTGATTTGCGCGGCCCTCCCTACGAGCAGTACTTC
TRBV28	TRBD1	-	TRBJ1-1	CASRSGQVGVAFF	TGTGCCAGCAGGAGCGGACAGGTCGGTGTGGCTTTCTTT
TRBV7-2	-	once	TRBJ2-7	CASTQDSYEQYF	TGTGCCAGCACCCAGGACTCCTACGAGCAGTACTTC
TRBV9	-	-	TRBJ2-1	CASSVGEGSHGEQFF	TGTGCCAGCAGCGTAGGTGAGGGTAGTCATGGTGAGCAGTTCTTC
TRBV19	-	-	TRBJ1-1	CASRLNRDTEAFF	TGTGCCAGCCGACTCAACCGGGACACTGAAGCTTTCTTT
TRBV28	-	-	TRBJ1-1	CASNMDSLNTEAFF	TGTGCCAGCAATATGGACAGTTTGAACACTGAAGCTTTCTTT
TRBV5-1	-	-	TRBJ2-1	CASSPGFNNEQFF	TGCGCCAGCAGCCCGGGATTTAACAATGAGCAGTTCTTC
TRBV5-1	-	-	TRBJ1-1	CASSLLQGANTEAFF	TGCGCCAGCAGCCTATTACAGGGAGCGAACACTGAAGCTTTCTTT
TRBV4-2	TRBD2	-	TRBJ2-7	CASSQDRGLAVYEQYF	TGTGCCAGCAGCCAAGATAGAGGACTAGCGGTCTACGAGCAGTACTTC
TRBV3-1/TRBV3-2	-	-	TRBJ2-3	CASSQDLAGSADTQYF	TGTGCCAGCAGCCAAGACCTCGCGGGAAGTGCAGATACGCAGTATTTT
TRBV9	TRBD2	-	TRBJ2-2	CASSALLAGEFHGELFF	TGTGCCAGCAGCGCGCTCCTAGCGGGAGAATTTCACGGGGAGCTGTTTTTT